This T cell receptor (beta chain) derives from a study of CD8+ T cells in alopecia areata (dated by TCRdb to about 2018). Regarding the research as a whole: Treated patients were enrolled in an open-label pilot trial of oral tofacitinib at 5 to 10 mg twice daily for moderate-to-severe alopecia areata. Tofacitinib was given for 6 to 18 months, followed by 6 months of follow-up off drug to assess delayed response and recurrence. Disease severity in treated patients was measured with the SALT score, which quantifies the percentage of affected scalp surface area. To study T cell clonal expansion in alopecia areata, the researchers applied high-throughput TCRbeta sequencing to both the C3H/HeJ mouse model and human patients. In humans, TCRbeta sequencing was performed on scalp tissue and on sorted CD4+ and CD8+ peripheral blood T cells from healthy controls and from patients with patchy or totalis/universalis alopecia areata. Biopsies were taken from tofacitinib-treated patients at baseline and at 4 and 24 weeks of treatment, and a later scalp biopsy was taken in several of the tofacitinib-treated patients. Clonality in the scalp was compared among normal scalp (n=4), patchy alopecia areata scalp (n=8), and alopecia totalis/universalis scalp (n=8). The RNA source kit depended on sample type: the PAXgene miRNA kit for fixed scalp, the miRNeasy kit for PBMCs, and the RNeasy kit for mouse skin. TCRbeta CDR3 regions were amplified by immunoSEQ multiplex PCR with 35 Vbeta forward and 13 Jbeta reverse primers.

In light of the paper, this sample's treatment or condition label describes: oral pan-JAK inhibitor, 5-10 mg twice daily. Lesional scalp punch biopsies and peripheral blood were obtained from alopecia areata patients. PBMCs were isolated by density centrifugation and stained for CD3, CD4 and CD8, after which CD4+ and CD8+ T cells were sorted on a FACSAria. Receptors were amplified or captured by the immunoSEQ multiplex PCR assay. RNA was extracted from all samples and reverse transcribed into cDNA, which served as template for TCR sequencing. First-strand cDNA was synthesized using SuperScript III with a 2:1 mix of oligo-dT and random hexamers. Amplification bias was assessed with a synthetic immune receptor repertoire, and residual bias was removed computationally. In the authors' own workflow: After raw reads were preprocessed to remove errors, the CDR3 was defined following IMGT conventions as running from the conserved cysteine to phenylalanine. Clonality was calculated as 1 minus Shannon entropy normalized by log2 of the number of productive unique TCRs. Scalp TCRbeta sequences were cross-referenced with sorted blood CD4 and CD8 repertoires so that the CD4 or CD8 identity of scalp clones could be inferred. The table was pulled from immuneACCESS by TCRdb, which kept in-frame rearrangements only. Such tables lose some clones; where checked, under half of the loss comes from unresolved V genes, and the rest has no known cause. For V, J and clone size, that table is used; D and trimming come from the DNA. The sample contains about 260,000 clones, 60% of them found a single time. The ten top clones hold 0.93% of the sample.

This clone came up a few times. Its antigen has not been determined. Base quality data are lacking; no much larger clone is found one base away. CDR3 length: 12 amino acids, cysteine to phenylalanine. Just the 36-base CDR3 DNA is kept, in frame starting at base 1. CDR1 and CDR2 (LNHDA, SQIVND) derive from the germline V gene (reference sequence). The germline ends are 12 bases apart after V is trimmed by 5 bases and J by 8 bases. Results the study describes overall, beyond this receptor: During tofacitinib treatment, many expanded lesional clones remained in scalp and blood, and this persistence may partly explain relapse after treatment is stopped. Compared with normal scalp, lesional scalp had higher clonality and more expanded CD8+ clones, particularly in alopecia totalis/universalis, a pattern that suggests antigenic drive. TCR sequences shared between patients were less clear than in mice, possibly partly because of HLA diversity in the patient population. Resident alphabeta T cells in normal human skin are also sequenced, complicating scalp TCR repertoire analysis, unlike mouse skin dominated by gammadelta T cells. Tofacitinib significantly decreased scalp clonality and the number of expanded CD8+ clones among the top 100 scalp clones. Because the treated cohort was small and had just a single nonresponder, larger studies are needed to establish links between baseline CD8+ expansion and response.

The sequence came from a human donor with alopecia areata. The source material was CD4+ T cells sorted from blood, sampled at approximately week 51, from a patient treated with tofacitinib. This receptor chain uses TRBV19 and TRBJ1-2; no D gene call is confident. The CDR3 region reads CASSPAATGYTF. The DNA sequence follows: TGTGCCAGTAGTCCGGCAGCGACCGGCTACACCTTC.